This T cell receptor (beta chain) was documented in a study of T cells in Graves' hyperthyroidism and ophthalmopathy. The TCR beta CDR3 regions underwent amplification using RNA transcripts as the source. RT-PCR in the first round (using the HTBI primer set) targeted the TCR CDR3. TCRdb independently ran MiXCR on the multiplex PCR reads; one entry per CDR3 protein. The sample records roughly 520,000 distinct CDR3 sequences, 24% being singletons. Each person with ophthalmopathy scored at least 3 on the Clinical Activity Score, reached NOSPECS grade 4 or higher, and had been ill under 3 months. The diagnoses drew upon clinical symptoms, serum thyroxine and TRAb, thyroid ultrasound and orbital computed tomography. The V and J ends lost 6 bases and 3 bases, in that order; junction bases with no gene match: 10. CDR3 length equals 14 residues. CDR1 and CDR2 (germline): DFQATT, SNEGSKA (reference sequence).

There are many counts of this clonotype. The origin of this receptor is a woman in her 30s with Graves' ophthalmopathy. The source material was blood. The chain is built from TRBV20-1 and TRBJ1-1; TRBD1 agrees at 7 bases. Written as DNA, the CDR3 is TGCAGTGCACAGGAACAGGGGCCGGACACTGAAGCTTTCTTT. Its translation: CSAQEQGPDTEAFF.